This T cell receptor beta chain was observed in a study of T cell repertoires in cytomegalovirus infection. Study-wide background: An indication of both CMV infection and matching HLA type came from public TCR beta signatures.

Germline values: CDR1 SGHRS, CDR2 YFSETQ. The length of the CDR3 is 13 residues. V lost 0 bases, J lost 6 bases, and 7 bases lay in between. This clonotype has only a few counts. What it binds is not known. Whole-study findings and limits: Carriers of CMV and the relevant HLA type were discriminated by public TCR beta frequency.

One entry per CDR3 protein results from TCRdb running MiXCR on the reads. The sample contains 100,000 to 150,000 distinct CDR3 sequences, roughly 9% of which appear only once. This TCR was recovered from a human donor in good health (CMV status not recorded). Some clones in this sample may be carry-over from other donors' samples. The rearrangement uses TRBV5-1 and TRBJ2-1; unclear D gene. Sequencing was performed on PBMCs. CDR3 loop: CASSLDWGNEQFF. The CDR3 nucleotides are TGCGCCAGCAGCTTGGATTGGGGCAATGAGCAGTTCTTC. The whole variable domain, remainder taken from reference TRBV5-1 and TRBJ2-1, is KAGVTQTPRYLIKTRGQQVTLSCSPISGHRSVSWYQQTPGQGLQFLFEYFSETQRNKGNFPGRFSGRQFSNSRSEMNVSTLELGDSALYLCASSLDWGNEQFFGPGTRLTVL.